This T cell receptor (beta chain) was sequenced for a study of regulatory T cells in long-lasting Graves disease. This clonotype was seen only a few times. What it binds is not known. This CDR3 has 18 residues. Germline V CDR1 and CDR2: SGHRS, YFSETQ. V trimming: 0 bases; J trimming: 2 bases; junction bases outside the gene matches: 9. Time point given: persistent/refractory GD, antithyroid drugs over 5 years with positive TRAb. Extracted RNA from PBMCs served as the source of the TCR library. By American Thyroid Association guidelines, Graves' disease was diagnosed in the cohort. Patients came from an endocrinology department in Xi'an, China. Through Arm-PCR of CDR3 regions and iRepertoire HTBI primers, TCR beta libraries were built. TCRdb redid the calling of the multiplex PCR reads with MiXCR, one entry per CDR3 protein. The data hold some 450,000 distinct CDR3 sequences, with 23% observed a single time.

Regarding the study as a whole: With persistent disease, TRBV28, TRBJ1-2 and TRBJ2-5 were the favored segments.

The source material was peripheral blood mononuclear cells (PBMCs), sampled when the disease was refractory, from a patient treated with antithyroid drugs. The chain carries TRBV5-1 and TRBJ2-2; 8 bases are a match to TRBD2. The source of this sequence is a female donor with Graves disease. In nucleotides, the CDR3 is TGCGCCAGCAGCTTGGACGGGAGGGCCGAACGAAACACCGGGGAGCTGTTTTTT. This sequence encodes CASSLDGRAERNTGELFF.